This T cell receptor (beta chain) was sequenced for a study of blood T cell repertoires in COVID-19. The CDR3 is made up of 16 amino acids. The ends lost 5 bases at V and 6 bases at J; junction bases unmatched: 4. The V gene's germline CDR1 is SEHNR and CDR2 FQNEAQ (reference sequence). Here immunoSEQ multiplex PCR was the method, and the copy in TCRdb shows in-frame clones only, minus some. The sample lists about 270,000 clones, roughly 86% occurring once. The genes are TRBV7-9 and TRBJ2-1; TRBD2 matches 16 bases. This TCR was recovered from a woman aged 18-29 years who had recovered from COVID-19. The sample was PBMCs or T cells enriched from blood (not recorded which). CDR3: CASSPGTSGRGNEQFF. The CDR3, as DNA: TGTGCCAGCAGCCCGGGGACTAGCGGGAGGGGCAATGAGCAGTTCTTC.